The 25 T cell receptor beta chains listed next were all sequenced from one sample in a study of vaccination and CD4 T cells after COVID-19. Oncomine TCR Beta short-read sequencing was applied to DNA from cultured CD4+ T cells. One entry per CDR3 protein results from TCRdb running MiXCR on the PCR reads. The data contain about 27,000 distinct CDR3 sequences, roughly 57% of them seen just once; the ten biggest clones take up around 16%. These receptors lack a known antigen. The treatment here: approximately nine-day PBMC culture with coronavirus spike peptide pools or control peptides (ViraFEST assay). Source: CD4+ T cells from blood, cultured in vitro, taken after SARS-CoV-2 vaccination. The receptors stem from a human donor who received a COVID-19 vaccine.

This chain links TRBV2 with TRBJ1-2, with 8 bases fitting TRBD1. The germline V gene has CDR1 SNHLY and CDR2 FYNNEI. This CDR3 is 14 amino acids long. With V trimmed by 6 bases and J by 3 bases, 6 bases remained unmatched. CDR3 nucleotides: TGTGCCAGCAGGACCACACAGGGGGACTATGGCTACACCTTC. Its translation is CASRTTQGDYGYTF.

This rearrangement joins TRBV20-1 to TRBJ1-6; 7 bases agree with TRBD1. Germline values: CDR1 DFQATT, CDR2 SNEGSKA (reference sequence). Germline trimming cut 6 bases from V and 5 bases from J; bases unmatched to any gene: 10. CDR3 length: 15 residues. Here the CDR3 reads CSALSRDRDNSPLHF. The CDR3 bases are TGCAGTGCGCTAAGCCGGGACAGAGATAATTCACCCCTCCACTTT.

Only a few counts were recorded for this clonotype. The chain uses TRBV7-7 and TRBJ2-5, with D possibly TRBD1 on 6 matching bases. The CDR3 sequence is 15 residues long. Trimming removed 6 bases from V and 5 bases from J, with 19 bases in between. Germline CDR1 SSHAT, CDR2 FNYEAQ (reference sequence). The CDR3 here is CASSSKTGLGETQYF. The CDR3 DNA is TGTGCCAGCAGTTCCAAGACAGGCCTGGGGGAGACCCAGTACTTC.

The chain recombines TRBV30 with TRBJ1-3, with a weak D call TRBD1 (5 bases). The length of the CDR3 is 14 residues. Trimming took 3 bases from V and 3 from J, leaving 12 bases between them. The V gene's germline CDR1 is GTSNPN and CDR2 SVGIG (reference sequence). CDR3 residues: CAWSVRQRGNTIYF. The CDR3 bases are TGTGCCTGGAGCGTAAGACAGCGTGGAAACACCATATATTTT. The full variable domain, its missing parts supplied by reference TRBV30 and TRBJ1-3, is SQTIHQWPATLVQPVGSPLSLECTVEGTSNPNLYWYRQAAGRGLQLLFYSVGIGQISSEVPQNLSASRPQDRQFILSSKKLLLSDSGFYLCAWSVRQRGNTIYFGEGSWLTVV.

This chain links TRBV28 with TRBJ1-2; TRBD1 matches 7 bases. V trimming: 4 bases; J trimming: 5 bases; junction bases outside the gene matches: 16. Germline V gene sequence: CDR1 MDHEN, CDR2 SYDVKM. There are 17 residues in the CDR3. CDR3 sequence: CASSYRGRGRGWYGYTF. CDR3 DNA: TGTGCCAGCAGTTACCGGGGACGGGGCAGGGGGTGGTATGGCTACACCTTC.

The chain uses TRBV15 and TRBJ2-2, with D possibly being TRBD1 or TRBD2 (6 bases each). The CDR3 extends over 17 amino acids. CDR1 and CDR2 (germline): LNHNV, YYDKDF (reference sequence). V dropped 3 bases and J dropped 6 bases, with 20 bases sitting between them. CDR3 nucleotide sequence: TGTGCCACCAGCAGCCACGATAGGGGGGCGAGGGCCGGGGAGCTGTTTTTT. This gives the protein CATSSHDRGARAGELFF.

This sequence joins TRBV7-2 and TRBJ2-5; D is uncertain. CDR3 length: 13 amino acids. V was shortened by 1 base and J by 7 bases, with 10 bases between the two germline ends. CDR1 is SGHTA, CDR2 FQGNSA, per germline. The CDR3 region has the DNA TGTGCCAGCAGCTTAGATATCAGTGGGACCCAGTACTTC. Its translation: CASSLDISGTQYF. Combining the CDR3 with reference TRBV7-2 and TRBJ2-5 gives the whole variable domain GAGVSQSPSNKVTEKGKDVELRCDPISGHTALYWYRQSLGQGLEFLIYFQGNSAPDKSGLPSDRFSAERTGGSVSTLTIQRTQQEDSAVYLCASSLDISGTQYFGPGTRLLVL.

In this sample, this clonotype turned up a few times. This chain uses TRBV2 with TRBJ1-1; weak D call: TRBD1 (5 bases). V lost 6 bases and J lost 0, with 11 bases in between. Germline CDR1 reads SNHLY; CDR2 reads FYNNEI. The CDR3 covers 14 residues. The CDR3 sequence: CASSQQVLNTEAFF. Written as DNA, the CDR3 is TGTGCCAGCAGCCAACAGGTATTGAACACTGAAGCTTTCTTT.

The V and J genes are TRBV12-3 or TRBV12-4 and TRBJ1-2; 7 bases align to TRBD1. The V segment lost 5 bases and the J segment 6 bases; nucleotides outside the gene matches: 9. CDR3 length equals 14 residues. The CDR3 bases are TGTGCCAGCAGTCCCCCCGACAGGGTCAATGGCTACACCTTC. Translated: CASSPPDRVNGYTF.

The chain has TRBV20-1 and TRBJ1-5; TRBD1 matches 7 bases. Germline assignment: CDR1 DFQATT and CDR2 SNEGSKA (reference sequence). Losses at the gene ends were 0 bases for V and 2 bases for J; bases not matched to a gene: 7. The CDR3 spans 16 residues. CDR3 sequence (DNA): TGCAGTGCTAGAGAAGCAACAGGGGAGGGCAATCAGCCCCAGCATTTT. It translates to CSAREATGEGNQPQHF.

The genes are TRBV6-1 and TRBJ1-6, with TRBD1 identical over 10 bases. CDR3 size: 17 residues. With V trimmed by 6 bases and J by 0 bases, 5 bases remained unmatched. Germline CDR1 MNHNS, CDR2 SASEGT. CDR3 sequence reads: CASRGQGLSSYNSPLHF. The CDR3 bases are TGTGCCAGCAGGGGACAGGGGCTCAGCTCCTATAATTCACCCCTCCACTTT.

The J gene is TRBJ1-1, the V gene TRBV15, with TRBD1 identical over 9 bases. The J segment lost 1 base and the V segment lost 3 bases, leaving 18 bases of the junction unmatched. This CDR3 contains 20 residues. CDR1 LNHNV and CDR2 YYDKDF come from the germline V gene (reference sequence). As DNA, the CDR3 is TGTGCCACCAGCAGCGAGCGTCTCCCCACGGTGGACAGGGGGAACACTGAAGCTTTCTTT. Amino acid sequence: CATSSERLPTVDRGNTEAFF.

The rearrangement joins TRBV20-1 to TRBJ2-5; 7 bases fit TRBD2. CDR3 length: 15 residues. Per germline, CDR1 DFQATT and CDR2 SNEGSKA (reference sequence). With V trimmed by 1 base and J by 4 bases, 9 bases remained unmatched. The CDR3 reads CSARGRTREGETQYF. The CDR3 region has the DNA TGCAGTGCTAGAGGCAGGACTAGGGAGGGAGAGACCCAGTACTTC.

The genes are TRBV30 and TRBJ1-1, with no clear D. Trimming left V 4 bases short and J 1 base short, with 13 bases between. The CDR3 is 14 residues long. The germline CDR1 and CDR2 sequences are GTSNPN and SVGIG (reference sequence). CDR3 loop: CAWIPASPNTEAFF. In nucleotides, the CDR3 is TGTGCCTGGATCCCCGCCAGTCCGAACACTGAAGCTTTCTTT.

The CDR3 here is CASSLGNRGDHGYTF. The CDR3 nucleotides are TGCGCCAGCAGCCTGGGGAACAGGGGGGACCATGGCTACACCTTC. The V gene is TRBV5-1, the J gene TRBJ1-2; 8 bases are a match to TRBD1. J was trimmed by 6 bases and V by 4 bases; bases with no gene match: 11. CDR1 is SGHRS and CDR2 is YFSETQ in the germline V gene. The CDR3 is 15 residues long.

The rearrangement links TRBV20-1 to TRBJ1-1, with D possibly TRBD1 on 5 matching bases. Trimming shortened V by 6 bases and J by 7 bases, and 21 bases separated the two germline ends. Germline CDR1 is DFQATT and CDR2 is SNEGSKA (reference sequence). CDR3 length: 14 residues. This CDR3 reads CSAPNVQGQIEAFF. CDR3 in DNA: TGCAGTGCCCCAAATGTCCAGGGCCAGATTGAAGCTTTCTTT.

The gene calls are TRBV20-1 and TRBJ2-3, with 7 bases lining up with TRBD2. V lost 5 bases, J lost 0 bases, and 5 bases stayed unmatched. Germline lookup yields CDR1 DFQATT and CDR2 SNEGSKA (reference sequence). The CDR3 covers 14 residues. The CDR3 DNA is TGCAGTGCTCCCGCAGCGGGGAGCACAGATACGCAGTATTTT. Protein product: CSAPAAGSTDTQYF.

V gene TRBV6-1 combines with J gene TRBJ1-6; 9 bases fit TRBD1. Germline V lookup: CDR1 MNHNS, CDR2 SASEGT. With V trimmed by 7 bases and J by 4 bases, 5 bases remained unmatched. The CDR3 consists of 15 residues. CDR3 nucleotides: TGTGCCAGCACCGGGGGGACAGGGTATAATTCACCCCTCCACTTT. Its protein is CASTGGTGYNSPLHF.

The J gene is TRBJ2-3, the V gene TRBV5-6, with 10 bases that match TRBD2. Germline V gene sequence: CDR1 SGHDT, CDR2 YYEEEE. Trimming removed 4 bases from V and 4 bases from J; junction bases left unmatched: 6. The CDR3 is 15 amino acids. The CDR3 sequence: CASSERGGLSDTQYF. The CDR3 DNA reads as TGTGCCAGCAGCGAGCGGGGGGGCCTGTCAGATACGCAGTATTTT.

The chain combines TRBV25-1 with TRBJ1-2; D gene unclear. The germline gives CDR1 MGHDK, CDR2 SYGVNS. V dropped 5 bases and J dropped 8 bases, with 15 bases sitting between them. This CDR3 region has 13 residues. CDR3 region: CASSRHSLGGYTF. The CDR3, as DNA: TGTGCCAGCAGTCGCCACTCCTTGGGCGGCTACACCTTC.

V usage is TRBV12-3 or TRBV12-4 and J usage is TRBJ2-7; D may match TRBD1 or TRBD2 (5 bases each). V was clipped by 5 bases and J by 8 bases, with 19 bases between them. This CDR3 spans 14 amino acids. The CDR3 is CASSPRDRITKQYF. CDR3 DNA: TGTGCCAGCAGTCCTCGGGACCGTATTACGAAGCAGTACTTC.

The gene calls are TRBV5-1 and TRBJ2-5, with TRBD2 identical over 10 bases. Germline CDR1 SGHRS, CDR2 YFSETQ. With V trimmed by 4 bases and J by 1 base, 4 bases remained unmatched. CDR3 length: 15 amino acids. In DNA form, the CDR3 reads TGCGCCAGCAGCCAACTAGCGGGGTTCCAAGAGACCCAGTACTTC. This sequence encodes CASSQLAGFQETQYF.

The genes are TRBV5-1 and TRBJ2-3, with 12 bases aligning to TRBD2. Germline values: CDR1 SGHRS, CDR2 YFSETQ. This CDR3 comprises 16 residues. V was clipped by 4 bases and J by 5 bases; unmatched bases: 8. The CDR3 reads CASSTRLAGAVDTQYF. CDR3 bases: TGCGCCAGCAGCACAAGACTAGCGGGGGCGGTAGATACGCAGTATTTT. Variable domain in full (rest from reference TRBV5-1 and TRBJ2-3): KAGVTQTPRYLIKTRGQQVTLSCSPISGHRSVSWYQQTPGQGLQFLFEYFSETQRNKGNFPGRFSGRQFSNSRSEMNVSTLELGDSALYLCASSTRLAGAVDTQYFGPGTRLTVL.

CDR3 bases: TGTGCCTGGAGGGGGACAGGGTGGAATGGCTATGGCTACACCTTC. It yields the protein CAWRGTGWNGYGYTF. The gene calls are TRBV30 and TRBJ1-2; 9 nucleotides align to TRBD1. The V gene end was trimmed by 3 bases and the J gene end by 4 bases; junction bases not matched to a gene: 9. The CDR3 runs 15 residues. Germline V gene sequence: CDR1 GTSNPN, CDR2 SVGIG (reference sequence).

The CDR3 region is CASSPEALGQRAKTQYF. The CDR3 DNA reads as TGTGCCAGCAGCCCGGAGGCATTGGGGCAGAGGGCGAAGACCCAGTACTTC. The chain is built from TRBV5-4 and TRBJ2-5; D possibly matches TRBD1 or TRBD2 (5 bases each). The CDR3 is 17 residues long. CDR1 is SGHNT and CDR2 is YYREEE in the germline V gene (reference sequence). V was shortened by 4 bases and J by 6 bases, with 25 bases between the two germline ends.